This T cell receptor (beta chain) was documented in a study of T cells in Graves' hyperthyroidism and ophthalmopathy. Study-wide results and caveats: Most thyroid clonotypes that were expanded above 0.001 also turned up in blood.

This clonotype was recorded at least ten times. Antigen unknown. For the diagnoses, clinical symptoms, serum thyroxine and TRAb, thyroid ultrasound and orbital computed tomography were used. Under 12 ml fresh peripheral blood yielded the PBMCs. Trimming took 5 bases from V and 2 from J, leaving 17 bases between them. The CDR3 spans 16 residues. Germline V gene data show CDR1 as MNHEY and CDR2 as SVGEGT. The investigators amplified TCR beta CDR3 regions from RNA transcripts. Researchers ran a first-round RT-PCR on the TCR CDR3 using the HTBI primer set. TCRdb reprocessed the multiplex PCR reads via MiXCR and lists one record per CDR3 protein. The data contain approximately 740,000 distinct CDR3 sequences, about 14% of them singletons.

The rearrangement links TRBV6-2 or TRBV6-3 to TRBJ2-3; a possible D gene is TRBD1 (6 bases). The receptor was derived from a woman younger than 35 with Graves' hyperthyroidism. Input material: blood. The CDR3 protein is CASSPPGTSNTDTQYF. CDR3 sequence (DNA): TGTGCCAGCAGTCCCCCCGGGACATCGAACACAGATACGCAGTATTTT.